This TCR beta chain was documented in a study of identical twins. This clonotype was recorded at least ten times. Its antigen is currently unknown. The study, taken as a whole, reports: Compared with unrelated sharing, twin-shared out-of-frame alpha sequences had more low-probability sequences. It was possible that invariant MAIT and iNKT cells partly confounded the zero-insertion analyses.

With template switching, a universal primer site was added, and the cDNA carried unique molecular identifiers. TCRdb reprocessed the 5' RACE reads via MiXCR and lists one record per CDR3 protein. The sample includes 690,000 or so distinct CDR3 sequences, approximately 6% of them seen just once. Germline V gene lookup returns CDR1 SEHNR and CDR2 FQNEAQ (reference sequence). V dropped 1 base and J dropped 1 base, with 8 bases sitting between them. CDR3 length equals 14 residues. The chain is built from TRBV7-9 and TRBJ2-7; D call uncertain. Specimen: naive T cells sorted from blood. The clonotype comes from a young man in good health. The CDR3 DNA reads as TGTGCCAGCAGCTTAGGGTGGGAATCCTACGAGCAGTACTTC. Translation: CASSLGWESYEQYF.